A single sample gave rise to the 26 T cell receptor beta chains below, sequenced in a study of T cells in Graves' hyperthyroidism and ophthalmopathy. Authors of the study amplified TCR beta CDR3 regions from RNA transcripts. First-round RT-PCR of the TCR CDR3 relied on the HTBI primer set. MiXCR was run by TCRdb on the multiplex PCR reads, yielding one entry per CDR3 protein. In the table there are about 200,000 distinct CDR3 sequences, 17% of which are singletons. The sequencing sample was made of blood. These TCRs come from a woman in her 50s with Graves' hyperthyroidism.

This clonotype turned up a few times. The chain is built from TRBV7-9 and TRBJ1-1; no clear D gene. V shed 1 base and J shed 1 base, with 10 bases lying between them. The CDR3 spans 15 residues. Germline V gene lookup returns CDR1 SEHNR and CDR2 FQNEAQ (reference sequence). The CDR3 here is CASSLEWGSNTEAFF. The CDR3 DNA reads as TGTGCCAGCAGCTTAGAATGGGGTTCGAACACTGAAGCTTTCTTT. Full variable domain (rest looked up from reference TRBV7-9 and TRBJ1-1): DTGVSQNPRHKITKRGQNVTFRCDPISEHNRLYWYRQTLGQGPEFLTYFQNEAQLEKSRLLSDRFSAERPKGSFSTLEIQRTEQGDSAMYLCASSLEWGSNTEAFFGQGTRLTVV.

The table lists this clonotype with many counts. This chain's CDR3 is CASSAPERDWDIQYF. In DNA, the CDR3 is TGTGCCAGCAGCGCACCCGAGCGGGATTGGGACATTCAGTACTTC. The rearrangement joins TRBV12-3 or TRBV12-4 to TRBJ2-4; 7 bases map to TRBD2. The V segment lost 6 bases and the J segment 8 bases; nucleotides outside the gene matches: 13. The CDR3 length is 15 residues.

This clonotype was picked up many times. The chain links TRBV28 to TRBJ1-1, with a possible D match to TRBD1 (5 bases). The CDR3 extends over 11 amino acids. The V end lost 4 bases, the J end lost 8 bases, and 8 bases lay between the germline ends. The germline CDR1 and CDR2 sequences are MDHEN and SYDVKM. The CDR3 spells CASSWGTEAFF. CDR3 nucleotide sequence: TGTGCCAGCAGTTGGGGGACCGAAGCTTTCTTT.

This clonotype was seen only a few times. The chain recombines TRBV30 with TRBJ1-2; possible D gene TRBD1, 5 bases. Trimming cost V 0 bases and J 8 bases, with 10 bases left between them. CDR3 size: 12 residues. Looked up from germline, CDR1 is GTSNPN and CDR2 is SVGIG (reference sequence). This CDR3 is CAWSVGRDGYTF. Written as DNA, the CDR3 is TGTGCCTGGAGTGTAGGCAGGGACGGCTACACCTTC.

V gene TRBV19 combines with J gene TRBJ2-1, with D unclear. The CDR3 extends over 11 amino acids. Looked up from germline, CDR1 is LNHDA and CDR2 is SQIVND (reference sequence). Trimming removed 3 bases at V and 6 bases at J, with 3 bases between. CDR3 sequence reads: CASSIGNEQFF. CDR3 bases: TGTGCCAGTAGTATTGGCAATGAGCAGTTCTTC.

This clonotype was picked up a small number of times. The chain has TRBV20-1 and TRBJ2-2; TRBD1 matches 7 bases. In germline, CDR1 is DFQATT, CDR2 SNEGSKA (reference sequence). V shed 1 base, J shed 2 bases, and the junction held 7 bases outside the gene matches. This CDR3 region has 16 residues. The CDR3 nucleotides are TGCAGTGCTAGAGCCCCCGGACAGGTTAACACCGGGGAGCTGTTTTTT. Translated, it gives CSARAPGQVNTGELFF.

There are many counts of this clonotype. The V gene is TRBV20-1, the J gene TRBJ2-1; D not certain. This CDR3 spans 15 amino acids. V gave up 3 bases and J gave up 6 bases, with 18 bases separating them. Per germline, CDR1 DFQATT and CDR2 SNEGSKA (reference sequence). CDR3 DNA sequence: TGCAGTGCTAGGGGTGCGAGTTTAGGTGGCAATGAGCAGTTCTTC. Its protein product is CSARGASLGGNEQFF.

V gene TRBV7-2 combines with J gene TRBJ1-5, with a weak D call TRBD1 (5 bases). Trimming shortened V by 5 bases and J by 2 bases, and 10 bases separated the two germline ends. CDR1 and CDR2 from the germline V gene are SGHTA and FQGNSA. This CDR3 spans 14 amino acids. CDR3 region: CASSGRGGNQPQHF. The CDR3 region has the DNA TGTGCCAGCAGCGGGAGGGGTGGCAATCAGCCCCAGCATTTT.

In its sample, this clonotype was seen a few times. The rearrangement uses TRBV12-3 or TRBV12-4 and TRBJ1-3; 7 bases align to TRBD1. The CDR3 spans 13 residues. The V gene end was trimmed by 6 bases and the J gene end by 8 bases; junction bases not matched to a gene: 7. The CDR3, as DNA: TGTGCCAGCAGCAGAGGGGGCGTAGACACCATATATTTT. Amino acids: CASSRGGVDTIYF.

This clonotype came up many times. The chain carries TRBV3-1 and TRBJ1-2; 7 bases fit TRBD1. The CDR3 runs 13 residues. Germline V CDR1 and CDR2: LGHDT, YNNKEL (reference sequence). Losses at the gene ends were 4 bases for V and 7 bases for J; bases not matched to a gene: 6. The CDR3 loop reads CASSRTGVPGYTF. The CDR3 DNA reads as TGTGCCAGCAGCCGAACAGGGGTCCCTGGCTACACCTTC.

The rearrangement links TRBV30 to TRBJ1-4; D unresolved. From germline, CDR1 is GTSNPN and CDR2 SVGIG (reference sequence). The V and J ends lost 2 bases and 4 bases respectively, with 8 bases between them. This CDR3 has 13 amino acids. CDR3 loop: CAWSYGDNEKLFF. The CDR3 bases are TGTGCCTGGAGTTATGGAGATAATGAAAAACTGTTTTTT.

The table lists this clonotype with a few counts. The chain has TRBV30 and TRBJ1-1; 7 nucleotides line up with TRBD1. CDR1 GTSNPN and CDR2 SVGIG come from the germline V gene (reference sequence). The CDR3 covers 14 residues. Losses at the gene ends were 4 bases for V and 1 base for J; bases not matched to a gene: 6. CDR3 nucleotide sequence: TGTGCCTGGAACCGGGACAGTTCGAACACTGAAGCTTTCTTT. The encoded protein is CAWNRDSSNTEAFF.

There are many counts of this clonotype. The CDR3 protein is CASSLTRAKNIQYF. The CDR3 region has the DNA TGTGCCAGCAGCTTAACAAGAGCCAAAAACATTCAGTACTTC. This chain uses TRBV7-9 with TRBJ2-4; no definite D call. This CDR3 is 14 amino acids long. Germline V gene lookup returns CDR1 SEHNR and CDR2 FQNEAQ (reference sequence). The germline V and J ends were trimmed by 2 bases and 0 bases, with 5 bases remaining between them. Full variable domain (rest looked up from reference TRBV7-9 and TRBJ2-4): DTGVSQNPRHKITKRGQNVTFRCDPISEHNRLYWYRQTLGQGPEFLTYFQNEAQLEKSRLLSDRFSAERPKGSFSTLEIQRTEQGDSAMYLCASSLTRAKNIQYFGAGTRLSVL.

This clonotype occurred many times. The CDR3 DNA reads TGTGCCAGCAGTTTAGGCAGGGGTTATACTGAAGCTTTCTTT. Amino acids: CASSLGRGYTEAFF. This chain connects TRBV28 to TRBJ1-1, with D tentatively TRBD1 (6 bases). In germline, CDR1 is MDHEN, CDR2 SYDVKM. The CDR3 totals 14 residues. V dropped 2 bases and J dropped 5 bases, with 12 bases sitting between them.

This clonotype was seen at least ten times. The V and J genes are TRBV11-1 and TRBJ2-5; TRBD1 agrees at 8 bases. J lost 4 bases, V lost 5 bases, and 9 bases had no gene match. The germline V gene has CDR1 SGHAT and CDR2 FQDESV (reference sequence). The CDR3 is made up of 15 amino acids. The CDR3 sequence: CASSHATGGRETQYF. The DNA of the CDR3 is TGTGCCAGCAGCCACGCTACAGGGGGTCGAGAGACCCAGTACTTC.

In its sample, this clonotype was seen many times. The chain combines TRBV7-2 with TRBJ2-1; D gene uncertain. CDR3 length: 14 residues. Germline V CDR1 and CDR2: SGHTA, FQGNSA. V was trimmed by 1 base and J by 5 bases, leaving 9 bases between them. CDR3 coding DNA: TGTGCCAGCAGCTTAGATTTAGCCAACAATGAGCAGTTCTTC. Amino acid sequence: CASSLDLANNEQFF.

There are a few counts of this clonotype. The chain is built from TRBV7-9 and TRBJ2-7; 8 bases line up with TRBD2. Looked up from germline, CDR1 is SEHNR and CDR2 is FQNEAQ (reference sequence). The length of the CDR3 is 14 residues. J gave up 7 bases and V 5 bases, and 10 bases lay outside the gene matches. CDR3 sequence reads: CASSPQREHLEQYF. The CDR3 DNA reads TGTGCCAGCAGCCCACAGCGGGAGCATTTAGAGCAGTACTTC.

This clonotype occurred many times. V and J are TRBV9 and TRBJ2-5, with 14 positions matching TRBD2. J gave up 5 bases and V 0 bases, and 3 bases lay outside the gene matches. The CDR3 has 16 residues. Germline V lookup: CDR1 SGDLS, CDR2 YYNGEE. The CDR3 loop is CASSVAGLAGDETQYF. The CDR3 region has the DNA TGTGCCAGCAGCGTAGCGGGACTAGCGGGAGATGAGACCCAGTACTTC.

This clonotype was seen a handful of times. The chain employs TRBV20-1 and TRBJ2-7; no clear D gene. CDR3 length: 13 residues. Germline values: CDR1 DFQATT, CDR2 SNEGSKA (reference sequence). V was cut by 5 bases and J by 3 bases, with 14 bases left in between. DNA of the CDR3: TGCAGTGCTCTTCCCCCCTCTGTCTACGAGCAGTACTTC. Its translation is CSALPPSVYEQYF.

The V gene is TRBV6-1, the J gene TRBJ2-7; 13 nucleotides align to TRBD2. CDR3 length: 17 amino acids. J gave up 1 base and V 6 bases, and 9 bases lay outside the gene matches. Germline V lookup: CDR1 MNHNS, CDR2 SASEGT. CDR3 sequence reads: CASSHRGLAGNSYEQYF. Written as DNA, the CDR3 is TGTGCCAGCAGCCATCGGGGACTAGCGGGAAATTCCTACGAGCAGTACTTC.

Many counts were recorded for this clonotype. CDR3 nucleotides: TGCAGTGCGGAAACAGGGTTAGCCTCTGAAGCTTTCTTT. Protein: CSAETGLASEAFF. The chain carries TRBV20-1 and TRBJ1-1, with D maybe TRBD1 (6 bases). V was cut by 6 bases and J by 6 bases, with 17 bases left in between. In germline, CDR1 is DFQATT, CDR2 SNEGSKA (reference sequence). This CDR3 has 13 residues.

This clonotype showed up many times. This chain joins TRBV27 and TRBJ2-5; D unresolved. The germline gives CDR1 MNHEY, CDR2 SMNVEV (reference sequence). V was pared by 5 bases and J by 5 bases, with 18 bases between. CDR3 size: 15 residues. CDR3 sequence reads: CASSKGSPVRETQYF. As DNA, the CDR3 is TGTGCCAGCAGTAAAGGCTCACCAGTTAGGGAGACCCAGTACTTC.

This clonotype was seen repeatedly, ten times or more. The chain has TRBV3-1 and TRBJ2-1; 12 bases agree with TRBD2. V was pared by 0 bases and J by 11 bases, with 2 bases of the junction left unmatched. The length of the CDR3 is 14 residues. Germline-derived CDR1 and CDR2 are LGHDT and YNNKEL (reference sequence). CDR3 sequence: CASSQDTSGRKQFF. Here the CDR3 DNA reads TGTGCCAGCAGCCAAGATACTAGCGGGAGGAAGCAGTTCTTC.

In this sample, this clonotype turned up many times. The V gene is TRBV19, the J gene TRBJ1-5; 8 bases align to TRBD1. The CDR3 totals 15 residues. Germline values: CDR1 LNHDA, CDR2 SQIVND (reference sequence). Trimming took 1 base from V and 5 from J; bases not matched to a gene: 4. In nucleotides, the CDR3 is TGTGCCAGTAGTATAGCAGGGGGCGGGTATCAGCCCCAGCATTTT. Its translation: CASSIAGGGYQPQHF.

This clonotype was seen ten or more times. This chain connects TRBV24-1 to TRBJ1-1, with D hard to call. The CDR3 length is 14 residues. Per the germline V gene, CDR1 is KGHDR and CDR2 is SFDVKD. Trimming shortened V by 6 bases and J by 6 bases, and 16 bases separated the two germline ends. CDR3 sequence (DNA): TGTGCCACCAGTATACGAAGACTGAGCGCTGAAGCTTTCTTT. Its protein is CATSIRRLSAEAFF.

This clonotype was seen many times. The chain links TRBV11-3 to TRBJ2-1; TRBD2 agrees at 14 bases. The CDR3 contains 18 residues. Losses at the gene ends were 5 bases for V and 3 bases for J; bases not matched to a gene: 9. Germline V gene sequence: CDR1 SGHNT, CDR2 YENEEA. CDR3 sequence reads: CASSPSGLAGGFYNEQFF. For the CDR3, the DNA is TGTGCCAGCAGCCCTTCCGGACTAGCGGGAGGTTTCTACAATGAGCAGTTCTTC.